The rows below give T cell receptor beta chains drawn from one sample of a study of OX40 agonist ivuxolimab in advanced cancers. Here immunoSEQ multiplex PCR was the method, and the copy in TCRdb shows in-frame clones only, minus some. In the table there are 55,000 to 80,000 clones, around 83% of which are singletons. Sequences were derived from CD4+ or CD8+ T cells sorted from blood, sampled in a trial of the OX40 agonist ivuxolimab. The receptors come from an adult with an advanced solid tumor such as melanoma, head and neck, liver or kidney cancer. Each CDR3 is given with its conserved first and last residue.

18 TRBJ2-1 TRBV5-1 CASSSSHGGRNYYNEQFF
14 TRBJ1-2 TRBV14 CASSQDGRYYGYTF
14 TRBJ2-5 TRBV6-1 CASSLTSGRETQYF
14 TRBJ2-1 TRBV6-1 CASSELGSYNEQFF
15 TRBJ2-3 TRBV9 CASSVSVRITDTQYF
13 TRBJ1-1 TRBV5-1 CASSLEGNTEAFF
13 TRBJ2-2 TRBV5-1 CASSPPGGGELFF
14 TRBJ2-7 TRBV5-1 CASSVGQGSYEQYF
14 TRBJ1-1 TRBV27 CASRVDRVNTEAFF
13 TRBJ1-4 TRBV9 CASSPEGNEKLFF
16 TRBJ2-3 TRBV28 CASSTDWDRGADTQYF
16 TRBJ1-5 TRBV21-1 CATLQGQSYSNQPQHF
15 TRBJ2-1 TRBV19 CASSRGGVPYNEQFF
16 TRBJ2-5 TRBV5-4 CASSRGLAGDQETQYF
15 TRBJ1-4 TRBV4-1 CASSQVEGINEKLFF
15 TRBJ2-1 TRBV5-1 CASSLAGESWNEQFF
14 TRBJ2-7 TRBV30 CAWSVQGQGYEQYF
13 TRBJ2-3 TRBV15 CATRHRSTDTQYF
13 TRBJ2-5 TRBV10-3 CAIRTDREETQYF
15 TRBJ1-5 TRBV6-5 CASRRTGTSNQPQHF
16 TRBJ1-1 TRBV5-1 CASSQAGTGGNTEAFF
14 TRBJ1-5 TRBV4-3 CASSQARGGQPQHF
16 TRBJ1-1 TRBV4-1 CASSQDSGALGTEAFF
15 TRBJ2-5 TRBV5-4 CASSYRAELQETQYF
15 TRBJ2-7 TRBV21-1 CASINKQQGQGEQYF
15 TRBJ1-1 TRBV5-1 CASSSGTDMNTEAFF
16 TRBJ2-7 TRBV7-2 CASSPDTSGGAYEQYF
14 TRBJ1-4 TRBV6-6 CASSPQESLEKLFF
11 TRBJ1-3 TRBV28 CASSRGNTIYF
12 TRBJ2-5 TRBV5-6 CASSLAGETQYF
16 TRBJ2-7 TRBV11-2 CASSGQGTLSVYEQYF
12 TRBJ1-2 TRBV28 CASSLRFYGYTF
16 TRBJ2-5 TRBV7-9 CASSPGSSGGEETQYF
15 TRBJ1-3 TRBV19 CASSMRSSSGNTIYF
13 TRBJ2-1 TRBV5-4 CASSLPWGNEQFF
14 TRBJ2-3 TRBV6-6 CASSLGGGVDTQYF
15 TRBJ2-7 TRBV6-1 CASRGRTSGSYEQYF
13 TRBJ1-1 TRBV27 CASSWLQGTEAFF
13 TRBJ2-7 TRBV11-2 CASSLVSKGEQYF
16 TRBJ1-5 TRBV4-1 CASSQRSQGSYQPQHF
16 TRBJ2-7 TRBV5-3 CARSLRTGTQDYEQYF